This T cell receptor (beta chain) was identified in a study of blood T cell repertoires in COVID-19 (dated by TCRdb to 2020 to 2021). General notes on the study: The collaborator samples originated in the United States, Italy and Spain and spanned the acute and convalescent phases of COVID-19. The prospective study material was composed of cDNA or gDNA derived from T cells, B-cell-depleted T cells, or PBMCs. HLA class I and class II types, where available, came from metadata supplied by the sample provider rather than from assay-based typing. The dataset comprised deeply sampled blood TCRbeta repertoires from subjects exposed to, actively infected with, or recovered from COVID-19. The repertoires were made available in a free public database intended to serve as a resource for research on the immune response to SARS-CoV-2. A de-identified subject ID, COVID-19 status, age in years and sex were almost always included in the sample metadata. Samples were obtained from the ongoing ImmuneRACE study (first 160 participants) and from 1,254 subjects provided by 6 global collaborators.

A single count supports this clone. It lacks a known antigen. Base qualities are not provided; no much larger clone lies one nucleotide away. The full study reports these points: How much clinical and demographic metadata was included differed by source and by participant, and the metadata was provided uncurated.

TCRbeta CDR3 regions were amplified from genomic DNA using the immunoSEQ Assay, a bias-controlled multiplex PCR. As for the original processing: The number of nucleated cells in each sample was estimated by amplification of reference gene primers within the assay. Sequence reads were collapsed and filtered to measure the absolute abundance of every unique TCRbeta CDR3 rearrangement. For each sample, productive Simpson clonality was calculated by taking the square root of Simpson's diversity index across productive rearrangements. Not all clones reach the TCRdb copy of this immuneACCESS table, which keeps in-frame sequences only. Checked studies attribute under half of the gap to unresolved V genes and leave the rest unexplained. V, J and clone size were drawn from that table, and D and trimming were deduced from the DNA. The sample has about 46,000 clones on record, 80% to 90% of them singletons. More than 15% of the sample belongs to the ten largest clones.

The collaborating institutions used their own protocols to collect whole blood in K2EDTA tubes. For TCRbeta analysis, collaborators shipped samples in one of three forms: frozen whole blood, isolated PBMCs, or DNA extracted from either of those sample types. Reading from cysteine to phenylalanine, the CDR3 counts 16 amino acids. The read is trimmed to its CDR3 DNA, 48 bases read in frame from base 1. Trimming at the junction amounts to 3 bases on V and 0 bases on J, and the germline ends lie 16 bases apart. For CDR1 and CDR2, the germline V gene lists SGDLS and YYNGEE. In this chain, TRBV9 is recombined with TRBJ2-7; TRBD2 could be the D gene, as 7 bases match. What was sequenced was peripheral blood. The TCR originated in a human donor in a cohort sampled during active COVID-19. For the CDR3, the sequence is CASSEGGRGPSYEQYF. The DNA sequence is as follows: TGTGCCAGCAGCGAGGGGGGGCGGGGGCCCTCCTACGAGCAGTACTTC.